These T cell receptor beta chains were read from a single sample in a study of T cell responses to AZD1222 COVID-19 vaccine. Sequenced by immunoSEQ multiplex PCR; TCRdb stores in-frame clones only, minus some. The top ten hold approximately 5.9% of the sample, which has 150,000 or so clones, about nine tenths seen once. Specimen: peripheral blood, collected 28 days after the second AZD1222 dose. These receptors were taken from an adult who received the AZD1222 COVID-19 vaccine. The CDR3 runs from the conserved cysteine through the conserved F or W.

J gene	V gene	CDR3 protein
TRBJ1-4	TRBV19	CASTEVSNEKLFF
TRBJ2-7	TRBV15	CATGSGQGIYEQYF
TRBJ1-2	TRBV30	CAWSKRTPFKGYTF
TRBJ2-7	TRBV6-5	CASSRGTGFLYEQYF
TRBJ1-5	TRBV4-1	CASSLMGGQGAAGQPQHF
TRBJ1-6	TRBV7-9	CASSLRDRGYSPLHF
TRBJ1-1	TRBV11-2	CASSLPGRGNTEAFF
TRBJ1-6	TRBV2	CASSGQGSKSPLHF
TRBJ2-7	TRBV3-1/TRBV3-2	CASSQDGQGAGEQYF
TRBJ1-2	TRBV7-9	CASRRGTGANYGYTF
TRBJ1-5	TRBV3-1/TRBV3-2	CASSQGTGGEDQPQHF
TRBJ2-5	TRBV2	CASRGEETQYF
TRBJ2-7	TRBV19	CASKLASYEQYF
TRBJ1-5	TRBV16	CASSAERGDRWNQPQHF
TRBJ2-2	TRBV7-7	CASSPGGTGELFF
TRBJ1-2	TRBV6-5	CASSYRVEVYGYTF
TRBJ2-1	TRBV30	CAWTAGTEQFF
TRBJ2-2	TRBV6-5	CASSSPGGGTGELFF
TRBJ2-7	TRBV4-3	CASSQGRLVGSSYEQYF